The 6 T cell receptor delta chains presented below share a single source sample, sequenced in a study of gamma-delta T cells after stem cell transplantation. TCRdb re-called the RT-PCR reads with CATT. The table records more than 15,000 delta-chain clones, just under 9.5% of them present only once. The sequencing input was gamma-delta T cells. All receptors derive from a human donor. It is not recorded whose cells these are; they may come from a transplant donor.

This clone has a handful of counts. The translation of this DNA and the TCRdb protein of a much larger clone differ at residue 7, probably owing to a read error; the protein shown here is translated from the DNA. The chain uses TRDV2 and TRDJ1; 12 bases are shared with TRDD3. The germline gives CDR1 GEAIGNYY, CDR2 EKD. The CDR3 spans 19 residues. Trimming took 4 bases from V and 2 from J; bases not matched to a gene: 16. The CDR3 DNA is TGTGCCTGTGATCGCCTCATCCTACTGGGGGATACTAAAACCGATAAACTCATCTTT. This translates into CACDRLILLGDTKTDKLIF.

The genes are TRDV2 and TRDJ1; TRDD3 agrees at 7 bases. Germline assignment: CDR1 GEAIGNYY and CDR2 EKD. V was pared by 0 bases and J by 1 base, with 19 bases of the junction left unmatched. The CDR3 is made up of 20 amino acids. CDR3 nucleotide sequence: TGTGCCTGTGACACCGGTGGCACTGGGGAATACGAAGGTGTCACCGATAAACTCATCTTT. Amino acid sequence: CACDTGGTGEYEGVTDKLIF.

This clone is medium-sized by share. Distinct nucleotide sequences in the sample also encode this CDR3. V usage is TRDV1 and J usage is TRDJ1; D is ambiguous. The CDR3 is made up of 20 amino acids. CDR1 is TSWWSYY and CDR2 is QGS in the germline V gene. V lost 2 bases and J lost 1, with 26 bases in between. CDR3 sequence reads: CALGETATPYLMEGTDKLIF. CDR3 coding DNA: TGTGCTCTTGGGGAAACCGCTACGCCGTACTTAATGGAGGGCACCGATAAACTCATCTTT.

Note on this clone: TCRdb lists the protein of a much larger clone for this DNA, which differs at residues 6 and 7, so this is likely a read error; the protein given here is translated from the DNA itself. The genes are TRDV2 and TRDJ1, with 7 nucleotides matching TRDD3. V gave up 4 bases and J gave up 2 bases; unmatched junction bases: 12. The CDR3 covers 16 residues. Germline assignment: CDR1 GEAIGNYY and CDR2 EKD. CDR3 region: CACDPERGDRTDKLIF. CDR3 nucleotides: TGTGCCTGTGATCCCGAACGGGGGGATCGGACCGATAAACTCATCTTT.

By sample share, this clone is medium-sized. The same CDR3 can be traced to other DNA sequences in this sample. CDR3 DNA sequence: TGTGCTCTTGGGGAACTAAGAAGCCTACTGGGATACCAACTCCTCGATAAACTCATCTTT. Its protein product is CALGELRSLLGYQLLDKLIF. V is TRDV1 and J is TRDJ1; the match to TRDD3 covers 7 bases. There are 20 residues in the CDR3. With V trimmed by 0 bases and J by 4 bases, 20 bases remained unmatched. Germline assignment: CDR1 TSWWSYY and CDR2 QGS.

This clone was detected ten times or more. The sample has other DNA sequences that encode this CDR3 too. V usage is TRDV1 and J usage is TRDJ1; a weak D match, TRDD3 (6 bases). V was clipped by 0 bases and J by 0 bases, with 32 bases between them. The CDR3 consists of 23 residues. Germline V gene sequence: CDR1 TSWWSYY, CDR2 QGS. The CDR3 here is CALGELVPKAYRPLVGDTDKLIF. DNA for the CDR3: TGTGCTCTTGGGGAACTAGTCCCTAAAGCCTATCGGCCCCTGGTGGGGGACACCGATAAACTCATCTTT.